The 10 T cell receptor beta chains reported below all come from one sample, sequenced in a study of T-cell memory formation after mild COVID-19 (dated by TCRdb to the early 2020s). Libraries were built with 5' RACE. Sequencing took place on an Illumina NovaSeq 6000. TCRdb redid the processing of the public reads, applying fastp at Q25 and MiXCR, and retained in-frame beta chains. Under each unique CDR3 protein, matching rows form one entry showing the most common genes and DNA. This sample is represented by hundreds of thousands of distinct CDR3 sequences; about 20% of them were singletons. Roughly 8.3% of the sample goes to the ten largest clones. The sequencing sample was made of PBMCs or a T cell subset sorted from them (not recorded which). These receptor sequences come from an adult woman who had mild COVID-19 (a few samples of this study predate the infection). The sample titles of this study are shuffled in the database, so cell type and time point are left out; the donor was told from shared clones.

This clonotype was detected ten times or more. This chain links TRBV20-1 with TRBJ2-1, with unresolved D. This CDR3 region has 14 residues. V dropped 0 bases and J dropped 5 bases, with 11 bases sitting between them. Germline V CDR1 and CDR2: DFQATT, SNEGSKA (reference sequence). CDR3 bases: TGCAGTGCTAGAGATGCATCAGGCCACAATGAGCAGTTCTTC. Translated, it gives CSARDASGHNEQFF.

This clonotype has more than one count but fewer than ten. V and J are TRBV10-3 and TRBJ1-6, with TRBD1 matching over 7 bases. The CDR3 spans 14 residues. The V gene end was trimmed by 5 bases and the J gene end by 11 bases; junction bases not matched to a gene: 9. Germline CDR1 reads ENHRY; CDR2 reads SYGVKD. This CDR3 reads CAISKGQFEAPLHF. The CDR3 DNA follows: TGTGCCATCAGTAAGGGACAGTTTGAAGCACCCCTCCACTTT.

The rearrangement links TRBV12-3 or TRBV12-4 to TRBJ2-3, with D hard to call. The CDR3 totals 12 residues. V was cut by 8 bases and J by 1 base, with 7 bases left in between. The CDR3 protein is CASRYGTDTQYF. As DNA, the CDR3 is TGTGCCAGCCGTTACGGCACAGATACGCAGTATTTT.

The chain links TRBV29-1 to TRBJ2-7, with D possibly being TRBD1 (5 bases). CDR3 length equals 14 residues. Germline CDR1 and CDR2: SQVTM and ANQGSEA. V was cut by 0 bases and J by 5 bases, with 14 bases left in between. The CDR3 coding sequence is TGCAGCGTTGAAGACCAGGGTTTAAGGGACGAGCAGTACTTC. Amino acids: CSVEDQGLRDEQYF.

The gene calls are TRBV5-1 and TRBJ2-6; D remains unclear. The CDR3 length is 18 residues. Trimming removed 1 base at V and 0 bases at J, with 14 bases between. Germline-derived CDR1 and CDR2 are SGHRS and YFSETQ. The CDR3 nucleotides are TGCGCCAGCAGCTTGCTAGACTCAAGCCGCTCTGGGGCCAACGTCCTGACTTTC. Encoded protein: CASSLLDSSRSGANVLTF.

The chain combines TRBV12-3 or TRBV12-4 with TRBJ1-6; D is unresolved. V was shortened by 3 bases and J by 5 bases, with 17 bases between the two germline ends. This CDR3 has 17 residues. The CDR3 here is CASSFSPSWGNNSPLHF. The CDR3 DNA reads TGTGCCAGCAGTTTCTCCCCCTCGTGGGGTAATAATTCACCCCTCCACTTT.

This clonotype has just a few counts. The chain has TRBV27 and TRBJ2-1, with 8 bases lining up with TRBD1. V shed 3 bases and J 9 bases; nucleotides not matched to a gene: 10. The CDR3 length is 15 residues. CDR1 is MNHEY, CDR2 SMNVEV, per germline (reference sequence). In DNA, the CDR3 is TGTGCCAGCAGTTTCTGGGACAGGCGCTCGGGTGAGCAGTTCTTC. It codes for CASSFWDRRSGEQFF.

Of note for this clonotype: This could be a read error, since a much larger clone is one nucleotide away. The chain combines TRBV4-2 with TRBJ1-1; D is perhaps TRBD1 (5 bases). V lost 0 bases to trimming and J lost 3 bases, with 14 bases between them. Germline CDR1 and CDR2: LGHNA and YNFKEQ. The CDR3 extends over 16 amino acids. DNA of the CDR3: TGTGCCAGCAGCCAAGATCAGGCAGGGAAGGACACTGAAGCTTTCTTT. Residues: CASSQDQAGKDTEAFF.

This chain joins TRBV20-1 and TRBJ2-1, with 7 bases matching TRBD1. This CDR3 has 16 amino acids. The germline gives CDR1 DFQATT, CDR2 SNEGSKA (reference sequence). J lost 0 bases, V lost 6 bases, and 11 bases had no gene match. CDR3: CSATDPGQSSYNEQFF. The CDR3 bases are TGCAGTGCAACCGACCCGGGACAGTCCTCCTACAATGAGCAGTTCTTC.

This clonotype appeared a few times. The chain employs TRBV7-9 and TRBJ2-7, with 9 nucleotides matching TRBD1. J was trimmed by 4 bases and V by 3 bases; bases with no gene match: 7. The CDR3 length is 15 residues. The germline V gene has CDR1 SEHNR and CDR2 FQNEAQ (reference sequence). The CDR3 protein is CASSFRTGDEYEQYF. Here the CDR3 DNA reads TGTGCCAGCAGCTTTCGGACAGGGGATGAGTACGAGCAGTACTTC.